This T cell receptor (beta chain) comes out of a study of breast tumors, draining lymph nodes, adjacent tissues. V lost 0 bases to trimming and J lost 2 bases, with 11 bases between them. The germline V gene has CDR1 LGHNA and CDR2 YSLEER. The CDR3 is 16 residues long. General study findings and limits: Tumor and nontumor repertoires were significantly more similar in luminal-like than in basal-like breast cancer. Findings are consistent with lymph node origin and intratumoral expansion of most tumor T cells. Tumor TCR diversity was below lymph nodes but above nontumor tissue.

This clonotype was found many times. Its antigen is undetermined. One entry per CDR3 protein results from TCRdb running MiXCR on the multiplex PCR reads. The data hold tens of thousands of distinct CDR3 sequences, with approximately 30% observed a single time. Breast cancer patients provided tissue from their axillary draining lymph nodes. Sequenced: axillary lymph node tissue. This receptor was taken from a female donor with breast cancer. Some clones in this sample may be carry-over from other donors' samples. V and J are TRBV4-3 and TRBJ2-1; tentative D call: TRBD2 (5 bases). CDR3 region: CASSQDEGFAYNEQFF. CDR3 nucleotides: TGCGCCAGCAGCCAAGATGAGGGTTTCGCCTACAATGAGCAGTTCTTC.